Below, one TCR beta chain is given with its context. Its antigen is as yet unknown. The CDR3 extends over 15 amino acids. The germline V gene encodes CDR1 KGHDR and CDR2 SFDVKD. Deletions cut 2 bases from V and 0 bases from J, with 8 bases between. The sample is drawn from a study of T-cell memory formation after mild COVID-19. Study results and limitations: CD4/CD8 balance characterized clones contracting day 15 to 85, and CD4+ skew characterized later expanders. CM and EM subsets held most contracting CD4+ clones; EMRA held CD8+ ones. Detection of some responders pre-infection suggested pre-existing cross-reactive memory T cells participated.

TCRdb used MiXCR to reprocess the 5' RACE reads, holding one entry per CDR3 protein. The repertoire includes 410,000 or so distinct CDR3 sequences, 20% to 25% of them detected once, and over 10% sits in the top ten. Sequencing was carried out using PBMCs or a T cell subset sorted from them (not recorded which). The sequence was collected from an adult woman who had mild COVID-19 (a few samples of this study predate the infection). Cell type and time point are not known. V usage is TRBV24-1 and J usage is TRBJ2-3, with D unclear. CDR3 bases: TGTGCCACCAGTGATTCTGGCCCGAGCACAGATACGCAGTATTTT. This translates into CATSDSGPSTDTQYF.